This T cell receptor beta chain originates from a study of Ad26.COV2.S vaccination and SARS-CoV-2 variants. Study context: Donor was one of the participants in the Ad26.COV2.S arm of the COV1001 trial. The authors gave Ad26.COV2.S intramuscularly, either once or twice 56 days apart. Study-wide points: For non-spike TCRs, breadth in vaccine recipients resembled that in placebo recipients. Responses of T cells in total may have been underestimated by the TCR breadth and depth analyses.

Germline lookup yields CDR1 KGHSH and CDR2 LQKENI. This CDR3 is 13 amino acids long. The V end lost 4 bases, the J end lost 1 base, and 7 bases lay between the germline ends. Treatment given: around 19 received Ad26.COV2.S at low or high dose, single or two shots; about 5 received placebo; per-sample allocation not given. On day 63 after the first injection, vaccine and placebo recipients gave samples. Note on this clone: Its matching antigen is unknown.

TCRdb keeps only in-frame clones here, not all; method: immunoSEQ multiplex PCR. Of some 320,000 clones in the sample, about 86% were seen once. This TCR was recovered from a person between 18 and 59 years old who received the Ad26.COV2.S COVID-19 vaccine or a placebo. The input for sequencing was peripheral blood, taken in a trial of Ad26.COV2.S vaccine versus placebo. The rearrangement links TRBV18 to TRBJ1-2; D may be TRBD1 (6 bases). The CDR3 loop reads CASSQGVNYGYTF. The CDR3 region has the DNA TGTGCCAGCTCACAGGGGGTTAACTATGGCTACACCTTC.